This T cell receptor beta chain comes out of a study of T-cell memory formation after mild COVID-19. TCRdb re-called the 5' RACE reads with MiXCR, one entry per CDR3 protein. The sample has approximately 350,000 distinct CDR3 sequences, 28% seen once; the top ten hold roughly 12%. The V and J ends lost 5 bases and 5 bases respectively, with 22 bases between them. The CDR3 is 17 residues long. Germline V gives CDR1 SGHTA, CDR2 FQGNSA. The sample taken for sequencing was PBMCs or a T cell subset sorted from them (not recorded which). The chain joins TRBV7-2 to TRBJ2-1, with D possibly being TRBD1 or TRBD2 (7 bases each). This sequence was found in an adult woman who had mild COVID-19 (a few samples of this study predate the infection). Cell type and time point are not known. DNA for the CDR3: TGTGCCAGCAGCACGCCGGGGAGGGGGCACATCAACAATGAGCAGTTCTTC. This gives the protein CASSTPGRGHINNEQFF.